One and the same sample provided the 10 T cell receptor beta chains below, sequenced in a study of blood T cell repertoires in COVID-19. Sequencing used immunoSEQ multiplex PCR; TCRdb keeps in-frame clones, though not all of them. The sample includes about 75,000 clones, about 87% of them seen just once. The sequencing sample was made of peripheral blood. These receptors were taken from a human donor in a cohort sampled during active COVID-19.

V gene TRBV7-2 combines with J gene TRBJ2-5; 7 positions agree with TRBD2. In germline, CDR1 is SGHTA, CDR2 FQGNSA. This CDR3 comprises 14 residues. V was clipped by 5 bases and J by 5 bases; unmatched bases: 8. CDR3 bases: TGTGCCAGCAGCCACCCATTCGGGAGGGAGACCCAGTACTTC. It yields the protein CASSHPFGRETQYF.

This chain connects TRBV7-2 to TRBJ1-1; weak D call: TRBD1 (5 bases). V was cut by 5 bases and J by 1 base, with 11 bases left in between. The CDR3 spans 14 residues. Germline V CDR1 and CDR2: SGHTA, FQGNSA. Here the CDR3 DNA reads TGTGCCAGCAGCGCCGCCAGGGCGAACACTGAAGCTTTCTTT. Its protein is CASSAARANTEAFF.

A single count supports this clone. The chain is built from TRBV4-1 and TRBJ2-5, with D maybe TRBD2 (5 bases). The CDR3 length is 16 residues. Trimming pared 2 bases from V and 1 base from J, leaving 14 bases between. From germline, CDR1 is MGHRA and CDR2 YSYEKL. CDR3 bases: TGCGCCAGCAGCCAATCCGAATGGCGGGTCCAAGAGACCCAGTACTTC. It encodes CASSQSEWRVQETQYF.

The rearrangement joins TRBV28 to TRBJ1-1; 7 bases line up with TRBD1. The CDR3 runs to 14 residues. Per the germline V gene, CDR1 is MDHEN and CDR2 is SYDVKM. Trimming removed 6 bases from V and 1 base from J; junction bases left unmatched: 5. The CDR3 sequence: CASRAQGGNTEAFF. For the CDR3, the DNA is TGTGCCAGCAGAGCTCAGGGGGGGAACACTGAAGCTTTCTTT.

V is TRBV6-5 and J is TRBJ2-3; D uncertain. Germline lookup yields CDR1 MNHEY and CDR2 SVGAGI. The ends were cut back, 6 bases at V and 1 base at J, with 5 bases in the middle. CDR3 length: 12 residues. The CDR3 bases are TGTGCCAGCAGAGCCCGCACAGATACGCAGTATTTT. It is translated as CASRARTDTQYF.

A remark on this clone: Different DNA sequences within this sample yield the same CDR3. This chain connects TRBV29-1 to TRBJ1-5, with 7 bases lining up with TRBD1. The CDR3 runs 13 residues. Germline CDR1 reads SQVTM; CDR2 reads ANQGSEA. V lost 4 bases to trimming and J lost 3 bases; unmatched junction nucleotides: 3. This CDR3 is CSVATGVNQPQHF. The CDR3 nucleotides are TGCAGCGTTGCCACAGGGGTCAATCAGCCCCAGCATTTT.

DNA of the CDR3: TGTGCCAGCAGTCTCGACAACTCTGGGGCCAACGTCCTGACTTTC. This gives the protein CASSLDNSGANVLTF. This sequence joins TRBV11-2 and TRBJ2-6; D is unclear. Trimming took off 6 bases at V and 0 bases at J, with 9 bases between the two ends. This CDR3 contains 15 residues. The germline V gene encodes CDR1 SGHAT and CDR2 FQNNGV.

This clone was seen a handful of times. This chain uses TRBV5-6 with TRBJ1-1, with D uncertain. V was shortened by 0 bases and J by 2 bases, with 8 bases between the two germline ends. Germline V lookup: CDR1 SGHDT, CDR2 YYEEEE. CDR3 length: 14 amino acids. Here the CDR3 reads CASSLDSSNTEAFF. The CDR3 DNA sequence: TGTGCCAGCAGCTTGGACAGCTCTAACACTGAAGCTTTCTTT.

The rearrangement uses TRBV2 and TRBJ2-1, with 11 bases identical to TRBD1. From germline, CDR1 is SNHLY and CDR2 FYNNEI. The CDR3 is 14 amino acids. V shed 9 bases, J shed 8 bases, and the junction held 9 bases outside the gene matches. Here the CDR3 DNA reads TGTGCCAGTCGGTGGGACAGGGGGAACGATGAGCAGTTCTTC. Translated: CASRWDRGNDEQFF. The variable domain in full, completed from reference TRBV2 and TRBJ2-1, reads EPEVTQTPSHQVTQMGQEVILRCVPISNHLYFYWYRQILGQKVEFLVSFYNNEISEKSEIFDDQFSVERPDGSNFTLKIRSTKLEDSAMYFCASRWDRGNDEQFFGPGTRLTVL.

The genes are TRBV7-8 and TRBJ2-4; 7 bases are shared with TRBD1. The CDR3 extends over 16 amino acids. The germline V gene encodes CDR1 SGHVS and CDR2 FQNEAQ. Trimming cost V 5 bases and J 7 bases; bases outside gene matches: 14. The DNA for the CDR3 is TGTGCCAGCAGCCGATCCCGGGACAGCCGAGTCAACATTCAGTACTTC. Translated: CASSRSRDSRVNIQYF.